The 2 T cell receptor beta chains below were found in one sample sequenced in a study of vaccination effects on CD4 cells after COVID-19 (dated 2022 in TCRdb). The library relied on the immunoSEQ multiplex PCR assay. TCRdb carries this immuneACCESS record with in-frame sequences only. Its versions omit some clonotypes, under half of them owing to an unresolved V gene in the studies checked, with the rest unexplained. The table for this sample lists over 10,000 clones; around 73% of them were counted only once. Roughly a third of the sample comes from the top ten. In the ViraFEST assay, PBMC were stimulated with viral peptide pools, and TCR sequencing was then used to find antigen-specific CD4+ T cell clonotypes based on their expansion. After less than 13 days of culture, CD4+ T cells were isolated with the EasySep CD4+ T cell isolation kit. PCR-confirmed SARS-CoV-2 infection had occurred in convalescent patients between March and December 2020, before the Alpha, Beta and Delta variants emerged in the United States. Participants received two doses of either the BNT162b2 or the mRNA-1273 mRNA SARS-CoV-2 vaccine.

No antigen has been assigned to these receptors. The starting material was CD4+ T cells from PBMCs cultured with HCoV-NL63 spike peptides, obtained after COVID-19 vaccination. This sample's cell subset or site label indicates: HCoV-NL63 spike overlapping peptide pool stimulation. These receptors were taken from a human donor who had a prior SARS-CoV-2 infection.

This sequence joins TRBV9 and TRBJ2-1; a weak D match, TRBD2 (6 bases). This CDR3 has 15 residues. V was clipped by 0 bases and J by 2 bases, with 9 bases between them. Germline V gene sequence: CDR1 SGDLS, CDR2 YYNGEE. The CDR3 is CASSVAGVAYNEQFF. The CDR3, as DNA: TGTGCCAGCAGCGTAGCGGGAGTAGCCTACAATGAGCAGTTCTTC.

The chain uses TRBV30 and TRBJ2-1; D is ambiguous. The germline gives CDR1 GTSNPN, CDR2 SVGIG (reference sequence). This CDR3 comprises 17 residues. The ends were cut back, 3 bases at V and 1 base at J, with 19 bases in the middle. CDR3 DNA sequence: TGTGCCTGGAGACCTACCCAAGGGCTACTATCCTACAATGAGCAGTTCTTC. Translated, it gives CAWRPTQGLLSYNEQFF.